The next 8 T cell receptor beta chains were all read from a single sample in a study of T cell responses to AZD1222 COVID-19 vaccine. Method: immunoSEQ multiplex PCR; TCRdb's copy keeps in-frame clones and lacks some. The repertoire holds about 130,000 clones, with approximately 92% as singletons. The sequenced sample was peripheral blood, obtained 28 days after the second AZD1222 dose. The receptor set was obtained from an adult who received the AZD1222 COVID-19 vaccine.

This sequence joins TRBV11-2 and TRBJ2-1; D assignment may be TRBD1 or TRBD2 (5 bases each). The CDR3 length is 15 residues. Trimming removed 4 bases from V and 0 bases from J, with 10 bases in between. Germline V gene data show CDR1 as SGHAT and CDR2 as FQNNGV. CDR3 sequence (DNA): TGTGCCAGCAGCTCGTCAGGGAGCTCCTACAATGAGCAGTTCTTC. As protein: CASSSSGSSYNEQFF.

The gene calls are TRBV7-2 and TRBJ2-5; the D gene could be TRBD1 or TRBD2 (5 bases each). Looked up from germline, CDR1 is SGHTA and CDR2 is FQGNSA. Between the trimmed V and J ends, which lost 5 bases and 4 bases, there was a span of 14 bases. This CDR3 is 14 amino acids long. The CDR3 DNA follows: TGTGCCAGCAGCAATAGTGGGGGTCTAGAGACCCAGTACTTC. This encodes CASSNSGGLETQYF. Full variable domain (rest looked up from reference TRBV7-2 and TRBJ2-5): GAGVSQSPSNKVTEKGKDVELRCDPISGHTALYWYRQSLGQGLEFLIYFQGNSAPDKSGLPSDRFSAERTGGSVSTLTIQRTQQEDSAVYLCASSNSGGLETQYFGPGTRLLVL.

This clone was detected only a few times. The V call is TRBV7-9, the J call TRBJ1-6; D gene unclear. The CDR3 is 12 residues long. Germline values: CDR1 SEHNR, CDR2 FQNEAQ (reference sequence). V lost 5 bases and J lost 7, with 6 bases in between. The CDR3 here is CASSPPNSPLHF. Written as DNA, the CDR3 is TGTGCCAGCAGCCCACCGAATTCACCCCTCCACTTT.

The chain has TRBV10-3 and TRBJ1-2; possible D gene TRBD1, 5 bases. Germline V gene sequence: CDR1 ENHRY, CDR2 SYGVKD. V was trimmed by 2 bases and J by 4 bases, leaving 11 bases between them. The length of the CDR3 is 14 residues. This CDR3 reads CAISEEGNTYGYTF. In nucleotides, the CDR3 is TGTGCCATCAGTGAGGAGGGGAACACCTATGGCTACACCTTC.

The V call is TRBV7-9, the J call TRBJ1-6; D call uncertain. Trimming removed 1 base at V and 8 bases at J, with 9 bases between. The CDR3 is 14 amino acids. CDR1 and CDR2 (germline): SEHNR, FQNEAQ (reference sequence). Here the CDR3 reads CASSLGGIDSPLHF. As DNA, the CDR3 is TGTGCCAGCAGCTTAGGTGGTATCGATTCACCCCTCCACTTT.

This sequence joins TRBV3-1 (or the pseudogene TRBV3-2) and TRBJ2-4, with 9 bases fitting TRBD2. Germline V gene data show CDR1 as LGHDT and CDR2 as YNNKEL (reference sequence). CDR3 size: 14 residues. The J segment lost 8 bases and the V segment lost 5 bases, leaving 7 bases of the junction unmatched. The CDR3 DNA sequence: TGTGCCAGCAGCTCATATAGCGGGGGTCACATTCAGTACTTC. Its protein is CASSSYSGGHIQYF.

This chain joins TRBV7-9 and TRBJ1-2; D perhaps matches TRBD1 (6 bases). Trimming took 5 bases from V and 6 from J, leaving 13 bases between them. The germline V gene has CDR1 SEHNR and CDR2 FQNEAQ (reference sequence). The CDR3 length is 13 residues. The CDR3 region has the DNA TGTGCCAGCAGCCTCGACACAGGGAATGGCTACACCTTC. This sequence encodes CASSLDTGNGYTF.

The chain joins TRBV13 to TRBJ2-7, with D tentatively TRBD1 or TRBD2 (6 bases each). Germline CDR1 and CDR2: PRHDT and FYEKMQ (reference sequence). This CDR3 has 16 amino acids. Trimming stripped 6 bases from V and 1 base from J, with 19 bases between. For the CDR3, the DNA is TGTGCCAGCAGGGGGAGGTACAGGGAAAGATCCTACGAGCAGTACTTC. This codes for CASRGRYRERSYEQYF.